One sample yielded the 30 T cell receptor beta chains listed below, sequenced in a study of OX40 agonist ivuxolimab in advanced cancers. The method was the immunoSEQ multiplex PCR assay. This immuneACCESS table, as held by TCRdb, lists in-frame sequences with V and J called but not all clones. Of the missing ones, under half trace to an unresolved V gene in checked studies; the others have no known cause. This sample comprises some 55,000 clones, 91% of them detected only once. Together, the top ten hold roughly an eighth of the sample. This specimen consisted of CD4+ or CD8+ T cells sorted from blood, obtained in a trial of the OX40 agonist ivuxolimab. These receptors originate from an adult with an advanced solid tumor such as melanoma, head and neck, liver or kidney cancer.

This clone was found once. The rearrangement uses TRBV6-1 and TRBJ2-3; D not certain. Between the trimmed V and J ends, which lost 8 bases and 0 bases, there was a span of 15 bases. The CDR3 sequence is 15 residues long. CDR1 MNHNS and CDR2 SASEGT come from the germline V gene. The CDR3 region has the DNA TGTGCCAGCCGGAGTCAGCCGCATAGCACAGATACGCAGTATTTT. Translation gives CASRSQPHSTDTQYF.

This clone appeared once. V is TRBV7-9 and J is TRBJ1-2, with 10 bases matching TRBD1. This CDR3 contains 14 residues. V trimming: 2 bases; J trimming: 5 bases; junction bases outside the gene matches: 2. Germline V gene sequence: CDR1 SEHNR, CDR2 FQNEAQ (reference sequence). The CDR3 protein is CASSLSGQGYGYTF. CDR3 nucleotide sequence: TGTGCCAGCAGCTTATCGGGACAGGGGTATGGCTACACCTTC.

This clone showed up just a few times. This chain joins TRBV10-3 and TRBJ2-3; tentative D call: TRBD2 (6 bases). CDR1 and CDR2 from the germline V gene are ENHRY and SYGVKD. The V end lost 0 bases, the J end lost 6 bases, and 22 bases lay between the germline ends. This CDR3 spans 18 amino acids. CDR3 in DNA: TGTGCCATCAGTGAGTCCCAGGTCGTCAACGGGGCGGGGGATACGCAGTATTTT. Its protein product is CAISESQVVNGAGDTQYF.

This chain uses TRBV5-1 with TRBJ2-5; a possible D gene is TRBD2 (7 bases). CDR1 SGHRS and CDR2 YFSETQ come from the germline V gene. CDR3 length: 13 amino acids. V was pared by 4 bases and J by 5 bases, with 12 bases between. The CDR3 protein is CASSPQGGETQYF. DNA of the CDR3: TGCGCCAGCAGCCCACAGGGAGGGGAGACCCAGTACTTC.

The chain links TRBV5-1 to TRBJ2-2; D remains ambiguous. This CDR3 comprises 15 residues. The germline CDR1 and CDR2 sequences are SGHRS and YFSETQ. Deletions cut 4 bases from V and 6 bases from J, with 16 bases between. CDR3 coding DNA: TGCGCCAGCAGCATGACCCCCCAAGAGGCCGGGGAGCTGTTTTTT. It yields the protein CASSMTPQEAGELFF.

CDR3 sequence (DNA): TGTGCCACCGGACAGAGACGGGGTACGCAGTATTTT. Its translation: CATGQRRGTQYF. The V and J genes are TRBV28 and TRBJ2-3, with a weak D call TRBD1 (6 bases). Germline assignment: CDR1 MDHEN and CDR2 SYDVKM. V lost 10 bases and J 8 bases, leaving 16 bases between the germline ends. There are 12 residues in the CDR3.

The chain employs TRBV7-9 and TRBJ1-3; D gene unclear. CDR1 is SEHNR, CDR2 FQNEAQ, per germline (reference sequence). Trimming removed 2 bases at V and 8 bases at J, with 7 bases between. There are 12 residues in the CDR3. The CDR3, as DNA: TGTGCCAGCAGCTTATTCCGAGACACCATATATTTT. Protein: CASSLFRDTIYF.

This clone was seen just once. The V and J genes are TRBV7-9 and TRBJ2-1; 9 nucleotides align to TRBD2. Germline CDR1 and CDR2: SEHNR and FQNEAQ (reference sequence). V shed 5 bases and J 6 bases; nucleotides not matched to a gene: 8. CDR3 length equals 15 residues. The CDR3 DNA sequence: TGTGCCAGCAGCCCTATTAGCGGGAGCCGCAATGAGCAGTTCTTC. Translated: CASSPISGSRNEQFF. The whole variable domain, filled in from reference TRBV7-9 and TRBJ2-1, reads DTGVSQNPRHKITKRGQNVTFRCDPISEHNRLYWYRQTLGQGPEFLTYFQNEAQLEKSRLLSDRFSAERPKGSFSTLEIQRTEQGDSAMYLCASSPISGSRNEQFFGPGTRLTVL.

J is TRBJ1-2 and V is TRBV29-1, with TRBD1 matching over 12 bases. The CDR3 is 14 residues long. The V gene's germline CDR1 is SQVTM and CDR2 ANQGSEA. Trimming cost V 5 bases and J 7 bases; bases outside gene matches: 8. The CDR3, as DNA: TGCAGCGTTCTCCCGGGGACAGGGGGCTCTGGCTACACCTTC. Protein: CSVLPGTGGSGYTF.

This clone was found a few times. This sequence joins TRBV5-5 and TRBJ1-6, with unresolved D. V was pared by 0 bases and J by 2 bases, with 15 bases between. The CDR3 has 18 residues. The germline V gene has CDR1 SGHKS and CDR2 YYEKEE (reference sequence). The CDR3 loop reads CASSLAIPGGAYNSPLHF. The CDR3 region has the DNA TGTGCCAGCAGCTTGGCTATCCCCGGCGGTGCCTATAATTCACCCCTCCACTTT.

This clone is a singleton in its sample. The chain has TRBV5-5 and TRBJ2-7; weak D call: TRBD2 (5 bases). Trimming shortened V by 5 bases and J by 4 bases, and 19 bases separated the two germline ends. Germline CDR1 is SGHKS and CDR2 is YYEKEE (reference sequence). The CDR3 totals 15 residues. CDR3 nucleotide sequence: TGTGCCAGCAGTTCTAAGTTCGGGATTACTTACGAGCAGTACTTC. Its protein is CASSSKFGITYEQYF.

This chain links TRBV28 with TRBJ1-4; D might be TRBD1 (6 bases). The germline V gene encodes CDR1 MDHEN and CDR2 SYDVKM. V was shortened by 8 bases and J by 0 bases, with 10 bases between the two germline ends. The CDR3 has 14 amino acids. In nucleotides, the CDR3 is TGTGCCAGCTCAGGACAGTCAACTAATGAAAAACTGTTTTTT. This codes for CASSGQSTNEKLFF.

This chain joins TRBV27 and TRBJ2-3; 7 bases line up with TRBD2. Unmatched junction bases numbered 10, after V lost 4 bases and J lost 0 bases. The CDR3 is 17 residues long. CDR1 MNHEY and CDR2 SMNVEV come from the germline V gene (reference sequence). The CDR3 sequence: CASSSLIGSGSTDTQYF. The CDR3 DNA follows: TGTGCCAGCAGTTCCTTAATTGGTAGCGGGAGCACAGATACGCAGTATTTT.

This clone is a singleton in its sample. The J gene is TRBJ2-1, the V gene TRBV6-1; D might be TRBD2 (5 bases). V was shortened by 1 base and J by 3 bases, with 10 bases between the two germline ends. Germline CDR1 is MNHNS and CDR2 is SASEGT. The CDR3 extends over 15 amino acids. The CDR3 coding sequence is TGTGCCAGCAGTGAAGTCGAGCGGTACTACAATGAGCAGTTCTTC. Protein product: CASSEVERYYNEQFF.

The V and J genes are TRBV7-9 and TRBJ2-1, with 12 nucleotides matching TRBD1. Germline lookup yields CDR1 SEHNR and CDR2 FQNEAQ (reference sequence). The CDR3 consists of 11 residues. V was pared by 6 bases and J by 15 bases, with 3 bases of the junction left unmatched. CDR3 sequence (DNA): TGTGCCAGCAGGGGGGACAGGGGGCCGTTCTTC. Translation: CASRGDRGPFF.

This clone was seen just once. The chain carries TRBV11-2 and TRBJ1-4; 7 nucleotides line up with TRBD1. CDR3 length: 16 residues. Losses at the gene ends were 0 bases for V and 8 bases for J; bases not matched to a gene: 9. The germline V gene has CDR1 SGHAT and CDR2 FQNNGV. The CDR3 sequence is CASSLEWVGGGEKLFF. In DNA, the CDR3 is TGTGCCAGCAGCTTAGAGTGGGTAGGGGGCGGGGAAAAACTGTTTTTT.

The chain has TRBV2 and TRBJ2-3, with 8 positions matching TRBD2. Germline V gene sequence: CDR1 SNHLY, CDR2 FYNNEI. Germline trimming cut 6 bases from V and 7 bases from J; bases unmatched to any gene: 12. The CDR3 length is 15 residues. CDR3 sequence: CASSRSAGVGNTQYF. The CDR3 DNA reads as TGTGCCAGCAGCAGGTCAGCGGGAGTAGGAAATACGCAGTATTTT.

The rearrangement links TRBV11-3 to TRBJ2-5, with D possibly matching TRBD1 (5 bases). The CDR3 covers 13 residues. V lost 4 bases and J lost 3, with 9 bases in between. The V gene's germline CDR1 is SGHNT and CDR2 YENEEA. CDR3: CASSSTEEETQYF. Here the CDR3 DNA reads TGTGCCAGCAGCTCGACAGAGGAAGAGACCCAGTACTTC.

CDR3 DNA: TGCGCCAGCAGCTTGGAACAGGGTAATCAATACAATGAGCAGTTCTTC. Encoded protein: CASSLEQGNQYNEQFF. The chain combines TRBV5-1 with TRBJ2-1; D may be TRBD1 (6 bases). Germline V gene sequence: CDR1 SGHRS, CDR2 YFSETQ. The length of the CDR3 is 16 residues. V was shortened by 0 bases and J by 4 bases, with 14 bases between the two germline ends. Full variable domain (remainder filled in from reference TRBV5-1 and TRBJ2-1): KAGVTQTPRYLIKTRGQQVTLSCSPISGHRSVSWYQQTPGQGLQFLFEYFSETQRNKGNFPGRFSGRQFSNSRSEMNVSTLELGDSALYLCASSLEQGNQYNEQFFGPGTRLTVL.

The CDR3 coding sequence is TGCGCCAGCAGCTCGACTAGCGGGGGGTCCCGGGAGCTGTTTTTT. This encodes CASSSTSGGSRELFF. V usage is TRBV5-1 and J usage is TRBJ2-2, with 13 bases that match TRBD2. J was trimmed by 9 bases and V by 3 bases; bases with no gene match: 5. Looked up from germline, CDR1 is SGHRS and CDR2 is YFSETQ. This CDR3 spans 15 amino acids.

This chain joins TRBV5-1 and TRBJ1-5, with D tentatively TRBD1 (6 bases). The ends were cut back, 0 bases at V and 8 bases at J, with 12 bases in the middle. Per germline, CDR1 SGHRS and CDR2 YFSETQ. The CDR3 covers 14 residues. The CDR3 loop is CASSLGGAWEPQHF. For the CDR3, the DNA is TGCGCCAGCAGCTTGGGGGGGGCTTGGGAGCCCCAGCATTTT.

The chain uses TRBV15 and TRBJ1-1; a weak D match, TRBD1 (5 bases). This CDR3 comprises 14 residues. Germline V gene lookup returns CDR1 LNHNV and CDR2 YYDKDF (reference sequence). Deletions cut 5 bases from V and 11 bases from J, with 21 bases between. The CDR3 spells CATSGNTGGLMAFF. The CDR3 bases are TGTGCCACCAGCGGGAACACAGGAGGCTTAATGGCTTTCTTT.

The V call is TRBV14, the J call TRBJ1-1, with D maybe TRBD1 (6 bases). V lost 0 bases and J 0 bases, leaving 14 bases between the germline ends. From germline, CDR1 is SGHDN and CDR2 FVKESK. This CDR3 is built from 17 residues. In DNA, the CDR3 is TGTGCCAGCAGCCAAGATTTGGGGGCAGGGATGAACACTGAAGCTTTCTTT. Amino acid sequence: CASSQDLGAGMNTEAFF.

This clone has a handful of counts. The CDR3 DNA reads TGTGCCAGCAGTGAGGATTACACAGGGGACGAGCAGTACTTC. Translation gives CASSEDYTGDEQYF. The genes are TRBV2 and TRBJ2-7; 7 nucleotides line up with TRBD1. V was pared by 3 bases and J by 5 bases, with 7 bases of the junction left unmatched. Germline V lookup: CDR1 SNHLY, CDR2 FYNNEI. The length of the CDR3 is 14 residues.

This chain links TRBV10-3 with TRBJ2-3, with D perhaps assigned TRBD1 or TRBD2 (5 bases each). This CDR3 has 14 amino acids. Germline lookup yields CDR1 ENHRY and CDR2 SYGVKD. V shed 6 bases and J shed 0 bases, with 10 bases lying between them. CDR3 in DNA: TGTGCCATCAGGAGGGACGGCAGCACAGATACGCAGTATTTT. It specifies CAIRRDGSTDTQYF.

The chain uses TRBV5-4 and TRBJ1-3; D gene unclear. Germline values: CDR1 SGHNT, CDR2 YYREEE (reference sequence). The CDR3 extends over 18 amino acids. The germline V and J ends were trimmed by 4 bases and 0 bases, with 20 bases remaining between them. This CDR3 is CASSQDYLAVRSGNTIYF. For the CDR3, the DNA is TGTGCCAGCAGCCAAGATTACTTGGCAGTTCGCTCTGGAAACACCATATATTTT. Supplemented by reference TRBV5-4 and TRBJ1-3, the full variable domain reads ETGVTQSPTHLIKTRGQQVTLRCSSQSGHNTVSWYQQALGQGPQFIFQYYREEENGRGNFPPRFSGLQFPNYSSELNVNALELDDSALYLCASSQDYLAVRSGNTIYFGEGSWLTVV.

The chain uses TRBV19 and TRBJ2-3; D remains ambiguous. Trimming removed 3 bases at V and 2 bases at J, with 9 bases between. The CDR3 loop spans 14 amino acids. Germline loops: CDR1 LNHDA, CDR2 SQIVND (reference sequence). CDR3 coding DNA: TGTGCCAGTAGTATCCGGACGAACACAGATACGCAGTATTTT. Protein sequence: CASSIRTNTDTQYF.

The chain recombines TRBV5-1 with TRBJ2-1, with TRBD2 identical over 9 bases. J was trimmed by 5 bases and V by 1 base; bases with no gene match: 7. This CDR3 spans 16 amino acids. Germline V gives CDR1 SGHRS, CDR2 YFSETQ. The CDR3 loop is CASSLWVGLANNEQFF. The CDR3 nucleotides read TGCGCCAGCAGCTTGTGGGTCGGACTAGCGAACAATGAGCAGTTCTTC.

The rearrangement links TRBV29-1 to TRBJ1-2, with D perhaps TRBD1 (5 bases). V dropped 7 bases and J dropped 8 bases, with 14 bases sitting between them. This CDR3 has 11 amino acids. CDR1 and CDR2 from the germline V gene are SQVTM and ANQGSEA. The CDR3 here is CSASRGEGYTF. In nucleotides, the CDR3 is TGCAGCGCCTCTCGAGGGGAAGGCTACACCTTC. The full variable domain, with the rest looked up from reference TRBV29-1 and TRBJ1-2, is SAVISQKPSRDICQRGTSLTIQCQVDSQVTMMFWYRQQPGQSLTLIATANQGSEATYESGFVIDKFPISRPNLTFSTLTVSNMSPEDSSIYLCSASRGEGYTFGSGTRLTVV.

Here the CDR3 reads CASARAVSYEQYF. CDR3 DNA: TGTGCCAGCGCCCGGGCAGTCTCCTACGAGCAGTACTTC. V usage is TRBV6-6 and J usage is TRBJ2-7; D uncertain. CDR3 length: 13 residues. The germline V gene has CDR1 MNHNY and CDR2 SVGAGI (reference sequence). Trimming removed 8 bases from V and 0 bases from J, with 11 bases in between.